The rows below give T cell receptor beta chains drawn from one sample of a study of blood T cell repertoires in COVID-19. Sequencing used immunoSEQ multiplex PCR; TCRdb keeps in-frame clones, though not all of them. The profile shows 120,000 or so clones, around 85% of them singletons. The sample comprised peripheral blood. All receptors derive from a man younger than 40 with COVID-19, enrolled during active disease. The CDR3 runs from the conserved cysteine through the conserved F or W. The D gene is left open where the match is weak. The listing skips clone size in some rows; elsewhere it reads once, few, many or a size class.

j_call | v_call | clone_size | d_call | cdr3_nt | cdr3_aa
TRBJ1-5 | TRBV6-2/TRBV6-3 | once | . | TGTGCCAGCAGTTACTCGACAGGTCAGCCCCAGCATTTT | CASSYSTGQPQHF
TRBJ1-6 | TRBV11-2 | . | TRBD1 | TGTGCCAGCAGCTCCAGGACAGGGGGTAATTCACCCCTCCACTTT | CASSSRTGGNSPLHF
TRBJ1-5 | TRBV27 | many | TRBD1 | TGTGCCAGCAGTTTGTACGGGACAGGGCTTTATAGCAATCAGCCCCAGCATTTT | CASSLYGTGLYSNQPQHF
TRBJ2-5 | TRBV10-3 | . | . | TGTGCCATCAGTGAGGGAGGGCAAGAGACCCAGTACTTC | CAISEGGQETQYF
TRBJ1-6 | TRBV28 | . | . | TGTGCCAGCAGTTTAGTAGCAATGTATTCACCCCTCCACTTT | CASSLVAMYSPLHF
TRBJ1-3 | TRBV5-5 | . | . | TGTGCCAGCAGCCCTCTGAGTCGTGGAAACACCATATATTTT | CASSPLSRGNTIYF
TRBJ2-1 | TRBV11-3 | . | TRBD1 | TGTGCCAGCAGCCTCGGGACAGGTTCCCAACTGCTAAGCTCCTACAATGAGCAGTTCTTC | CASSLGTGSQLLSSYNEQFF
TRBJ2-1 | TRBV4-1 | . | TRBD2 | TGCGCCAGCAGCCCCGGACTAGCGGGAAAATCCTACAATGAGCAGTTCTTC | CASSPGLAGKSYNEQFF
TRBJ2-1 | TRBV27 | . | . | TGTGCCAGCAGTTTACAGGGTGGTTGGAATGAGCAGTTCTTC | CASSLQGGWNEQFF
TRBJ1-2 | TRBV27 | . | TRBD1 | TGTGCCAGCAGTTTATCACCCCCCGCGACAGGGCTCGGCTATGGCTACACCTTC | CASSLSPPATGLGYGYTF
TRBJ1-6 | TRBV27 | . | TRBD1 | TGTGCCAGCAGTTTTATTCAGGGGGCCTATAATTCACCCCTCCACTTT | CASSFIQGAYNSPLHF
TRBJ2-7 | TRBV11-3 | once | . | TGTGCCAGCAGCTTAGGCCTTGGCAGGGGTGGCGAGCAGTACTTC | CASSLGLGRGGEQYF
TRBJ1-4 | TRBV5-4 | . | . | TGTGCCAGCAGCTTAGGAGAACAGCGGGGTGGTGAAAAACTGTTTTTT | CASSLGEQRGGEKLFF
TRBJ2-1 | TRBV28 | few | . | TGTGCCAGCAGTTTATTCGGCGGGCTTGAGCAGTTCTTC | CASSLFGGLEQFF
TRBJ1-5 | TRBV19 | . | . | TGTGCCAGTAGTATCTCGGGGATGTATAGCAATCAGCCCCAGCATTTT | CASSISGMYSNQPQHF
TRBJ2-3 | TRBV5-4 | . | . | TGTGCCAGCAGCGGGACTCTTTTGGCAGATACGCAGTATTTT | CASSGTLLADTQYF
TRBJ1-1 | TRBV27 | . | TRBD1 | TGTGCCAGCAGTTCACGTCCGACAGGGGGTTTTACTGAAGCTTTCTTT | CASSSRPTGGFTEAFF
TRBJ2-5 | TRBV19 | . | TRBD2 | TGTGCCAGTACTACTAGCGGGGGGGCGGAGACCCAGTACTTC | CASTTSGGAETQYF
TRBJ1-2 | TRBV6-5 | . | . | TGTGCCAGCAGTTCCTCAGACAGATTCTATGGCTACACCTTC | CASSSSDRFYGYTF
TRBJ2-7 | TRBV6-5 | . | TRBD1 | TGTGCCAGCAGGACCCAAGGGACAGGGAGATACGAGCAGTACTTC | CASRTQGTGRYEQYF
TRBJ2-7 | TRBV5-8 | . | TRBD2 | TGTGCCAGCAGCTTCCGGCCGGGGGGGCCCTACGAGCAGTACTTC | CASSFRPGGPYEQYF
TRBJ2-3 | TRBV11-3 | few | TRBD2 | TGTGCCAGCAGCCGAAGCGGGAGGGCCACAGATACGCAGTATTTT | CASSRSGRATDTQYF
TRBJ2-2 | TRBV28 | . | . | TGTGCCAGCAATCCCGGGGGGAACACCGGGGAGCTGTTTTTT | CASNPGGNTGELFF
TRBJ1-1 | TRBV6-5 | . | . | TGTGCCAGCAGTTATTCCAAACTGTTGCAGGTTTTGGCTTTCTTT | CASSYSKLLQVLAFF
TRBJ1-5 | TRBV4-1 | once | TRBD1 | TGCGCCAGCAGCCCCGGGACAGATAATCAGCCCCAGCATTTT | CASSPGTDNQPQHF